The text below deals with one T cell receptor (beta chain). Data came from immunoSEQ multiplex PCR; TCRdb stores just in-frame clones and leaves some out. The sample carries over 14,000 clones, about two thirds recorded once. This entry comes from a study of T cells after somatic rescue of genetic block. The CDR3 is 18 residues long. V gave up 7 bases and J gave up 0 bases, with 19 bases separating them. The germline V gene encodes CDR1 MNHEY and CDR2 SMNVEV (reference sequence). This rearrangement joins TRBV27 to TRBJ2-6; possible D gene TRBD1, 6 bases. The sample consisted of peripheral blood mononuclear cells (PBMCs). This TCR derives from a boy between 10 and 17 years old. The CDR3 protein is CASTLIFTGFSGANVLTF. As DNA, the CDR3 is TGTGCCAGCACCCTCATCTTTACAGGGTTCTCTGGGGCCAACGTCCTGACTTTC.